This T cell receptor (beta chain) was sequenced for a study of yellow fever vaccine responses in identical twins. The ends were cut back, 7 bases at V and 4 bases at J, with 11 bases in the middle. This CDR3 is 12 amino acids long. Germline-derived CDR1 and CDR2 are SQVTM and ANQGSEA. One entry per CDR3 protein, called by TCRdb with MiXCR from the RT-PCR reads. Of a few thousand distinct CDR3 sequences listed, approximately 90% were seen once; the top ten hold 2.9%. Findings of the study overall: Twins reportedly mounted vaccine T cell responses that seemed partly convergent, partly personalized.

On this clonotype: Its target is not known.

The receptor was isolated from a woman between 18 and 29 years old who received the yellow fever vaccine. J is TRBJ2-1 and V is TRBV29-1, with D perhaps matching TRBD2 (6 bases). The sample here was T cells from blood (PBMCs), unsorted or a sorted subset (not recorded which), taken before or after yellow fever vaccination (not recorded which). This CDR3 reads CSGRGLYNEQFF. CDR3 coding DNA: TGCAGCGGACGTGGACTATACAATGAGCAGTTCTTC.